This is a list of T cell receptor beta chains from one sample in a study of blood T cell repertoires in COVID-19. Clones were read by immunoSEQ multiplex PCR, and TCRdb kept only the in-frame ones, dropping some. The data hold roughly 130,000 clones, with more than 90% observed a single time. Material: peripheral blood. The source is a man aged 45-65 years with active COVID-19. Both conserved end residues are part of each CDR3. The D gene is left open where the match is weak. Expanded clones get a size class; other rows say once, few or many, or leave the size out.

length | J | V | D | size | DNA | CDR3
15 | TRBJ2-7 | TRBV7-9 | TRBD1 | once | TGTGCCAGCAGCGCCATCCGGGACAGGGCATCCGAGCAGTACTTC | CASSAIRDRASEQYF
10 | TRBJ1-4 | TRBV7-8 | - | - | TGTGCCAGCATCAACTTCAAACTGTTTTTT | CASINFKLFF
13 | TRBJ1-2 | TRBV28 | - | - | TGTGCCAGCAGTTTAACGGGGAACTATGGCTACACCTTC | CASSLTGNYGYTF
14 | TRBJ1-3 | TRBV19 | - | - | TGTGCCAGTAGTATGGGACACTCTGGAAACACCATATATTTT | CASSMGHSGNTIYF
14 | TRBJ1-5 | TRBV2 | - | - | TGTGCCAGCAGTCCCGACAGAACCAATCAGCCCCAGCATTTT | CASSPDRTNQPQHF
13 | TRBJ2-1 | TRBV20-1 | TRBD2 | - | TGCAGTGCTAGTGCTCTAGCGGGGATTGAGCAGTTCTTC | CSASALAGIEQFF
15 | TRBJ2-1 | TRBV24-1 | TRBD2 | - | TGTGCCACCAGACCCGGGACTAGCGGTGTTAATGAGCAGTTCTTC | CATRPGTSGVNEQFF
16 | TRBJ2-3 | TRBV15 | TRBD2 | - | TGTGCCACCAGCACCCCCAGCGGGATATACACAGATACGCAGTATTTT | CATSTPSGIYTDTQYF
17 | TRBJ2-3 | TRBV11-2 | TRBD2 | - | TGTGCCAGCAGCACAAGGACTAGCGGGAGGGACACAGATACGCAGTATTTT | CASSTRTSGRDTDTQYF
14 | TRBJ1-5 | TRBV3-1/TRBV3-2 | - | - | TGTGCCAGCAGCCTGGGACTAGTAAATCAGCCCCAGCATTTT | CASSLGLVNQPQHF
15 | TRBJ2-1 | TRBV10-2 | - | few | TGCGCCAGCAGGTTGAGAGGAGCCGGGGTTGATGAGCAGTTCTTC | CASRLRGAGVDEQFF
22 | TRBJ1-4 | TRBV23-1 | - | - | TGCGCCAGCAGTCGTCAGGGGAAGGAGAGGCATACTATAATGGCAACTAATGAAAAACTGTTTTTT | CASSRQGKERHTIMATNEKLFF
16 | TRBJ1-1 | TRBV18 | TRBD1 | - | TGTGCCAGCTCACTTTCACCCGGGACAGGGAACACTGAAGCTTTCTTT | CASSLSPGTGNTEAFF
13 | TRBJ1-6 | TRBV10-3 | - | - | TGTGCCACCAGGGCAGGGGATAATTCACCCCTCCACTTT | CATRAGDNSPLHF
11 | TRBJ2-7 | TRBV11-2 | - | - | TGTGCCAGCAGCTCAATCTACGAGCAGTACTTC | CASSSIYEQYF
11 | TRBJ1-1 | TRBV20-1 | - | - | TGCAGTGCCAACGACAGGAGTAAAGCTTTCTTT | CSANDRSKAFF
15 | TRBJ1-5 | TRBV6-1 | - | - | TGTGCCAGCAGTGAATCTGGGGGCGCCGGTCAGCCCCAGCATTTT | CASSESGGAGQPQHF
14 | TRBJ1-5 | TRBV7-9 | - | - | TGTGCCAGCAGCTTAGGTGAGGGCTTTCAGCCCCAGCATTTT | CASSLGEGFQPQHF
13 | TRBJ1-6 | TRBV11-3 | - | - | TGTGCCAGCAGCAAGGGAGGGGAATCACCCCTCCACTTT | CASSKGGESPLHF
17 | TRBJ2-6 | TRBV5-8 | - | - | TGTGCCAGCAGCTTGGGGACAGTCTACTCTGGGGCCAACGTCCTGACTTTC | CASSLGTVYSGANVLTF
16 | TRBJ2-3 | TRBV19 | TRBD2 | - | TGTGCCAGTAGCAGACCGAGCGGGGGGGCCACAGATACGCAGTATTTT | CASSRPSGGATDTQYF
17 | TRBJ2-2 | TRBV5-1 | TRBD2 | - | TGCGCCAGCAGCTCGGGGGGACTAGCGGGATCTACCGGGGAGCTGTTTTTT | CASSSGGLAGSTGELFF
14 | TRBJ1-4 | TRBV18 | - | - | TGTGCCAGCTCACCAACAGGGATGAGTGAAAAACTGTTTTTT | CASSPTGMSEKLFF
14 | TRBJ1-6 | TRBV6-5 | - | - | TGTGCCAGCAGTTACTCGGGCCTCTACTCACCCCTCCACTTT | CASSYSGLYSPLHF
13 | TRBJ1-5 | TRBV10-2 | TRBD1 | - | TGCGCCAGCAGGGGACAGTCCAATCAGCCCCAGCATTTT | CASRGQSNQPQHF
12 | TRBJ1-1 | TRBV19 | TRBD1 | few | TGTGCCAGTAGTACCGGACAGGGACGAGCTTTCTTT | CASSTGQGRAFF
14 | TRBJ2-2 | TRBV18 | TRBD1 | - | TGTGCCAGCTCAACGGACAGGACCTCCGGGGAGCTGTTTTTT | CASSTDRTSGELFF
12 | TRBJ1-4 | TRBV19 | - | - | TGTGCCAGTAGGAGGGCCTTCGAAAAACTGTTTTTT | CASRRAFEKLFF
15 | TRBJ2-1 | TRBV5-4 | TRBD2 | - | TGTGCCAGCAGACTTCTGGGGGGGGCCTACAATGAGCAGTTCTTC | CASRLLGGAYNEQFF
13 | TRBJ1-1 | TRBV18 | - | - | TGTGCCAGCTCACCACCCGTGAACACTGAAGCTTTCTTT | CASSPPVNTEAFF
12 | TRBJ1-2 | TRBV5-5 | - | once | TGTGCCAGCAGCTTGTCTTTTGATGGCTACACCTTC | CASSLSFDGYTF
16 | TRBJ2-1 | TRBV9 | TRBD2 | - | TGTGCCAGCAGCGCCCAGGGGACTAGCGCCTACAATGAGCAGTTCTTC | CASSAQGTSAYNEQFF
12 | TRBJ1-6 | TRBV27 | - | once | TGTGCCAGCAGTTTTCAGAATTCACCCCTCCACTTT | CASSFQNSPLHF
16 | TRBJ2-5 | TRBV18 | TRBD2 | - | TGTGCCAGCTCACGGAAAGGGACTAGCGACAGGGAGACCCAGTACTTC | CASSRKGTSDRETQYF
14 | TRBJ2-1 | TRBV5-1 | TRBD2 | - | TGCGCCAGCACGGTATCGGGAGGGTACAATGAGCAGTTCTTC | CASTVSGGYNEQFF
14 | TRBJ1-2 | TRBV7-3 | TRBD1 | - | TGTGCCAGCTTAAGACAGGGGGCAGGTTATGGCTACACCTTC | CASLRQGAGYGYTF
14 | TRBJ2-3 | TRBV3-1/TRBV3-2 | - | once | TGTGCCAGCAGCCAAGACGCGGCCCTCGGGACGCAGTATTTT | CASSQDAALGTQYF